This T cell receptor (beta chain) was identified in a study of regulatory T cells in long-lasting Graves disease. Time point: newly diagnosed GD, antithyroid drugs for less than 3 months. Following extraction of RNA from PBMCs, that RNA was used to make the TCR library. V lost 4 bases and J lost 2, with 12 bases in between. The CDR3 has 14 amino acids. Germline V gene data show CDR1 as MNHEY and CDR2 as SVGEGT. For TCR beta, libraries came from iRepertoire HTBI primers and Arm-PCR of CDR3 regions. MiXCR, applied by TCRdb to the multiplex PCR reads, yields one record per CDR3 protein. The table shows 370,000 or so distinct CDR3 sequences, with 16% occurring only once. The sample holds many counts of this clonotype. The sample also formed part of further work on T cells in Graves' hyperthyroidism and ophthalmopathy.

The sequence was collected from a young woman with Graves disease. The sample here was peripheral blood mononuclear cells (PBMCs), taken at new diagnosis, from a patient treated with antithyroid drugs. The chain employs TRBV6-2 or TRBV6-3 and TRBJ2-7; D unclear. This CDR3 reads CASSSNLPPYEQYF. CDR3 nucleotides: TGTGCCAGCAGTTCTAACCTGCCTCCCTACGAGCAGTACTTC.